The 8 T cell receptor beta chains in this list originate from one sample, sequenced in a study of T cell responses to AZD1222 COVID-19 vaccine. Assay used: immunoSEQ multiplex PCR; TCRdb lists only in-frame clones, some missing. The sample includes roughly 150,000 clones, more than 75% of them seen just once. The sample in question was peripheral blood, obtained 28 days after the second AZD1222 dose. These receptors came from an adult who received the AZD1222 COVID-19 vaccine.

In this sample, this clone turned up a few times. The rearrangement links TRBV29-1 to TRBJ1-5; the D gene is possibly TRBD1 (6 bases). The V end was cut by 6 bases, the J end by 3 bases, with 12 bases between. CDR3 size: 13 residues. The germline CDR1 and CDR2 sequences are SQVTM and ANQGSEA. In DNA, the CDR3 is TGCAGCGTACGGACAGAGTTCAATCAGCCCCAGCATTTT. Translating gives CSVRTEFNQPQHF.

This chain links TRBV29-1 with TRBJ1-2, with 11 bases fitting TRBD1. The V segment lost 5 bases and the J segment 4 bases; nucleotides outside the gene matches: 6. Germline V gene data show CDR1 as SQVTM and CDR2 as ANQGSEA. The CDR3 runs 14 residues. The CDR3: CSVIPGTGGYGYTF. CDR3 in DNA: TGCAGCGTTATCCCCGGGACAGGGGGCTATGGCTACACCTTC. Using reference TRBV29-1 and TRBJ1-2 for the parts outside the CDR3, the full variable domain is SAVISQKPSRDICQRGTSLTIQCQVDSQVTMMFWYRQQPGQSLTLIATANQGSEATYESGFVIDKFPISRPNLTFSTLTVSNMSPEDSSIYLCSVIPGTGGYGYTFGSGTRLTVV.

The chain combines TRBV12-3 or TRBV12-4 with TRBJ1-2, with TRBD1 as a possible D gene (6 bases). CDR3 size: 13 residues. Trimming took off 5 bases at V and 8 bases at J, with 15 bases between the two ends. The CDR3 reads CASSPDRPKGYTF. The CDR3 DNA sequence: TGTGCCAGCAGTCCCGACAGGCCCAAGGGCTACACCTTC.

J is TRBJ2-1 and V is TRBV4-1, with 10 bases that match TRBD2. V shed 4 bases and J 8 bases; nucleotides not matched to a gene: 17. The CDR3 is 18 amino acids. CDR1 and CDR2 from the germline V gene are MGHRA and YSYEKL. This chain's CDR3 is CASSLKRLAAGGSDEQFF. The CDR3 nucleotides are TGCGCCAGCAGCCTAAAGAGGCTCGCAGCGGGGGGGTCGGATGAGCAGTTCTTC.

This chain links TRBV5-1 with TRBJ2-5; tentatively, D is TRBD2 (5 bases). This CDR3 is built from 14 residues. Germline V lookup: CDR1 SGHRS, CDR2 YFSETQ. Trimming stripped 0 bases from V and 2 bases from J, with 8 bases between. The chain's CDR3 is CASSLVGAQETQYF. The CDR3 nucleotides are TGCGCCAGCAGCTTGGTGGGAGCACAAGAGACCCAGTACTTC.

V and J are TRBV3-1 (or the pseudogene TRBV3-2) and TRBJ1-2, with D tentatively TRBD1 (5 bases). Germline assignment: CDR1 LGHDT and CDR2 YNNKEL (reference sequence). This CDR3 contains 14 residues. V was shortened by 3 bases and J by 7 bases, with 15 bases between the two germline ends. DNA of the CDR3: TGTGCCAGCAGCCAGGGACCATCCGGGGGTGGCTACACCTTC. Its protein is CASSQGPSGGGYTF.

The J gene is TRBJ1-1, the V gene TRBV19; D uncertain. The CDR3 is 13 amino acids. The germline V gene has CDR1 LNHDA and CDR2 SQIVND (reference sequence). The V end was cut by 5 bases, the J end by 5 bases, with 12 bases between. The CDR3 DNA reads TGTGCCAGTAGTGTCCGGACCTCGACTGAAGCTTTCTTT. This encodes CASSVRTSTEAFF. The variable domain in full, with the rest retrieved from reference TRBV19 and TRBJ1-1, is DGGITQSPKYLFRKEGQNVTLSCEQNLNHDAMYWYRQDPGQGLRLIYYSQIVNDFQKGDIAEGYSVSREKKESFPLTVTSAQKNPTAFYLCASSVRTSTEAFFGQGTRLTVV.

The chain links TRBV18 to TRBJ1-2; D might be TRBD1 (5 bases). The length of the CDR3 is 14 residues. Germline V gene data show CDR1 as KGHSH and CDR2 as LQKENI. Trimming pared 0 bases from V and 3 bases from J, leaving 8 bases between. In DNA form, the CDR3 reads TGTGCCAGCTCACCACCGGGACGGGACTATGGCTACACCTTC. Translating it yields CASSPPGRDYGYTF.